This T cell receptor (beta chain) was retrieved from a study of T cells in Graves' hyperthyroidism and ophthalmopathy. Study conclusions and caveats: Expanded thyroid clonotypes (above 0.001) were mostly also found in blood. From stable hyperthyroidism, ophthalmopathy was set apart by a 13 V-J model.

The germline CDR1 and CDR2 sequences are SGHNT and YYREEE (reference sequence). This CDR3 is built from 16 residues. Diagnoses were established using clinical symptoms, serum thyroxine and TRAb, thyroid ultrasound and orbital computed tomography. TCR beta CDR3 sequences were amplified from RNA transcripts. The TCR CDR3 first-round RT-PCR relied on the HTBI primer set. TCRdb reanalysed the multiplex PCR reads using MiXCR and keeps one entry per CDR3 protein. Here the sample spans around 600,000 distinct CDR3 sequences, 40% to 55% being singletons. This clonotype was detected a few times. The antigen is unknown. The junction departs from germline at one end; a sequencing error may be responsible.

Sample: peripheral blood or thyroid tissue (not recorded which). The TCR sequence derives from an adult man with Graves' disease, either hyperthyroidism or ophthalmopathy (not recorded which). This chain joins TRBV5-4 and TRBJ1-3; no definite D call. CDR3 DNA sequence: TGCGCCAGCAGCTTGGGCAGCCGGCCCTCTGGAAACACCATATATTTT. Amino acids: CASSLGSRPSGNTIYF.